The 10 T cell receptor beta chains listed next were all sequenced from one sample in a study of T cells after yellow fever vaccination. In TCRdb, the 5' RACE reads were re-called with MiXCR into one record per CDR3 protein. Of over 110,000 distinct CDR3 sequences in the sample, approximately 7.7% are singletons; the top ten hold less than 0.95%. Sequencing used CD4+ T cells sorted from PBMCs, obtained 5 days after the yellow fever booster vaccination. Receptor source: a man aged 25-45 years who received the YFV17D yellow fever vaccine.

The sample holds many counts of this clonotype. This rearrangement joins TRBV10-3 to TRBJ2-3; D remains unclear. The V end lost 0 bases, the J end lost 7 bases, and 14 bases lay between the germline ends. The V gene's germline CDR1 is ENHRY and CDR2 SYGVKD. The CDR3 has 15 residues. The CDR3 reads CAISESTPVGNTQYF. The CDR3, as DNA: TGTGCCATCAGTGAGTCGACTCCGGTGGGGAATACGCAGTATTTT.

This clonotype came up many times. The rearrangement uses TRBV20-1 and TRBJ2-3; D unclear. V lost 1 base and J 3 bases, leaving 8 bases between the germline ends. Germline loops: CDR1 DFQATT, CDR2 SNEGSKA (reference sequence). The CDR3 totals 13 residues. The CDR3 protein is CSARGVATDTQYF. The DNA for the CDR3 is TGCAGTGCTAGAGGGGTGGCGACAGATACGCAGTATTTT.

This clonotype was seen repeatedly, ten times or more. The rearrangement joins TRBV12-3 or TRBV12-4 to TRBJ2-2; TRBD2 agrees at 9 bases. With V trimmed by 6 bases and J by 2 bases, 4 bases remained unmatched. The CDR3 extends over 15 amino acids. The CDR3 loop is CASSRLAVNTGELFF. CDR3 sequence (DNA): TGTGCCAGCAGCCGACTAGCGGTTAACACCGGGGAGCTGTTTTTT.

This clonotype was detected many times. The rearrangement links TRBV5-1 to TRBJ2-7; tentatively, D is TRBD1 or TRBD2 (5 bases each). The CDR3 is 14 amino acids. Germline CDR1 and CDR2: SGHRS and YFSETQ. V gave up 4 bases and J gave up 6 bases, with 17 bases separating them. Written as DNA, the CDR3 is TGCGCCAGCAGCCGGGGACGGAGAACAGGCGAGCAGTACTTC. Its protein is CASSRGRRTGEQYF. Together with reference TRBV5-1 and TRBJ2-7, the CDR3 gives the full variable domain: KAGVTQTPRYLIKTRGQQVTLSCSPISGHRSVSWYQQTPGQGLQFLFEYFSETQRNKGNFPGRFSGRQFSNSRSEMNVSTLELGDSALYLCASSRGRRTGEQYFGPGTRLTVT.

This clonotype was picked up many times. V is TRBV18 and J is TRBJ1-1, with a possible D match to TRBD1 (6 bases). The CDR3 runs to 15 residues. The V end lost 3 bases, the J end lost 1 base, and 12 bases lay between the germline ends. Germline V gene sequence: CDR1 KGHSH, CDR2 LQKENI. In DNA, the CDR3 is TGTGCCAGCTCACCCACAGGGATACAGAACACTGAAGCTTTCTTT. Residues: CASSPTGIQNTEAFF.

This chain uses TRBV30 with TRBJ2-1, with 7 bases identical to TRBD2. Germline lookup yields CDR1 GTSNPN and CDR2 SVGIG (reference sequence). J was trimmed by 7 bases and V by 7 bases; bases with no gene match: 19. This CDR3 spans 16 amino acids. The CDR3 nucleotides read TGTGCCTCCAGGGCGCAGAGCGGGAACCGGAAGAATGAGCAGTTCTTC. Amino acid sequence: CASRAQSGNRKNEQFF.

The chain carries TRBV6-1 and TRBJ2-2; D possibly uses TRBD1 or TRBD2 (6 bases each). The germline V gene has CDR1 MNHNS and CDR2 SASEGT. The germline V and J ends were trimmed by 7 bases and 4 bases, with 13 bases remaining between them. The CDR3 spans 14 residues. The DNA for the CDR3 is TGTGCCAGCATATGGGGGGCTATCACCGGGGAGCTGTTTTTT. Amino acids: CASIWGAITGELFF.

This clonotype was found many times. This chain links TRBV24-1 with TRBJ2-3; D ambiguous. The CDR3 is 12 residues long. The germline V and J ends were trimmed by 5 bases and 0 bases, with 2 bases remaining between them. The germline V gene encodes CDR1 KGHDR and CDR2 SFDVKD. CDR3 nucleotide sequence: TGTGCCACCAGTGGAAGCACAGATACGCAGTATTTT. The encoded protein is CATSGSTDTQYF.

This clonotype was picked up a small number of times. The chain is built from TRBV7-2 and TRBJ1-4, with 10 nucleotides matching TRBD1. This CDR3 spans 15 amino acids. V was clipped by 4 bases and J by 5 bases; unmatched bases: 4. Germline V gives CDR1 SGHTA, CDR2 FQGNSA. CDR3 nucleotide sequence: TGTGCCAGCAGCTGGAAGACAGGGGGCAATGAAAAACTGTTTTTT. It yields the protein CASSWKTGGNEKLFF.

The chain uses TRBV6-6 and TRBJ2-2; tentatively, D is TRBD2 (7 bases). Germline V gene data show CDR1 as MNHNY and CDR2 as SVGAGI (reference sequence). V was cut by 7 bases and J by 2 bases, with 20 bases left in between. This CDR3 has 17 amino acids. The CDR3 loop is CASTNPGGGGNTGELFF. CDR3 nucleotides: TGTGCCAGCACTAACCCTGGGGGAGGGGGAAACACCGGGGAGCTGTTTTTT.